This TCR beta chain was sequenced during a study of blood T cell repertoires in COVID-19 (dated by TCRdb to the early 2020s). As for the study more broadly: Samples covering the acute and convalescent phases of COVID-19 were provided by collaborators in the United States, Italy and Spain. HLA class I and class II types, where available, came from metadata supplied by the sample provider rather than from assay-based typing. Subjects who had been exposed to COVID-19, were actively infected with it, or had recovered from it provided the deeply sampled blood TCRbeta repertoires that made up the dataset. The material from the prospective study consisted of cDNA or gDNA derived from T cells, B-cell-depleted T cells, or PBMCs. Nearly every sample came with metadata listing a de-identified subject ID, COVID-19 status, age in years and sex. The samples were drawn from two sources: the first 160 participants of the ongoing ImmuneRACE study, and 1,200 or so subjects contributed by 6 global collaborators. The repertoires were made available in a free public database intended to serve as a resource for research on the immune response to SARS-CoV-2.

Collaborating institutions collected whole blood in K2EDTA tubes following their own protocols. Collaborator samples were shipped for TCRbeta analysis as frozen whole blood, isolated PBMCs, or DNA extracted from either sample type. TCRbeta CDR3 regions were amplified from genomic DNA using the immunoSEQ Assay, a bias-controlled multiplex PCR. On the authors' methods: Within the assay, amplification of reference gene primers was used to estimate how many nucleated cells each sample contained. To quantify the absolute abundance of each unique TCRbeta CDR3 rearrangement, sequence reads were collapsed and filtered. For each sample, productive Simpson clonality was calculated by taking the square root of Simpson's diversity index across productive rearrangements. In TCRdb, the immuneACCESS table is reduced to in-frame sequences with V and J assigned. These tables do not hold every clone; where another copy was compared, an unresolved V gene accounts for under half, and the others remain unexplained. D and trimming were read from the DNA, whereas the V and J calls and clone size are those reported in that table. Within this sample are 55,000 to 65,000 clones, with around 84% of them counted one time only. The biggest ten clones account for 5.6% of the sample.

Comment on this clone: Its recognized antigen is unknown. Qualities for individual bases were not recorded, and no much larger clone is one base off.

Points the paper makes about the study in general: The quantity of clinical and demographic metadata differed by source and by participant and was supplied without curation.

This receptor was identified in a woman aged 55-75 years with acute or convalescent COVID-19. Material: peripheral blood.

The CDR3 region reads CASSQAGQVYTGELFF. In nucleotides, the sequence is TGTGCCAGCAGCCAAGCGGGACAGGTTTACACCGGGGAGCTGTTTTTT. The chain is assembled from TRBV3-1 (or the pseudogene TRBV3-2) and TRBJ2-2, with TRBD1 identical over 8 junction bases. The cysteine opens and the phenylalanine closes a CDR3 of 16 amino acids. The CDR3 DNA has 48 bases and is translated from base 1. CDR1 LGHDT and CDR2 YNNKEL were looked up in the germline V gene (reference sequence). From V the trimming removes 1 base and from J it removes 3 bases, while the gene matches leave 4 bases of the junction unaccounted for.